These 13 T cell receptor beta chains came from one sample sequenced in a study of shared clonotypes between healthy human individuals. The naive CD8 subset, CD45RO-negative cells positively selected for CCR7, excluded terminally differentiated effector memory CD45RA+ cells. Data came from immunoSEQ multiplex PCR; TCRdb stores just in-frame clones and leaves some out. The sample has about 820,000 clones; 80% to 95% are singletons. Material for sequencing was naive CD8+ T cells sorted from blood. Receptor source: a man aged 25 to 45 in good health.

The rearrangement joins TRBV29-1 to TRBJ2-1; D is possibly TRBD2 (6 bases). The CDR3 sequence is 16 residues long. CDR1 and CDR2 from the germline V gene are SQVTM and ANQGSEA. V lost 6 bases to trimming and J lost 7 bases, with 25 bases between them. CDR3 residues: CSVEFIFDGSRNEQFF. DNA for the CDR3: TGCAGCGTCGAGTTTATATTTGACGGGAGTCGAAATGAGCAGTTCTTC.

The CDR3 DNA sequence: TGTGCCAGCAGCTTGGCCAGGGGTGAGCAGTTCTTC. This translates into CASSLARGEQFF. The chain carries TRBV5-6 and TRBJ2-1; possible D gene TRBD1, 6 bases. The CDR3 extends over 12 amino acids. The V gene lost 0 bases and the J gene lost 9 bases, with 7 bases spanning the gap. Germline loops: CDR1 SGHDT, CDR2 YYEEEE.

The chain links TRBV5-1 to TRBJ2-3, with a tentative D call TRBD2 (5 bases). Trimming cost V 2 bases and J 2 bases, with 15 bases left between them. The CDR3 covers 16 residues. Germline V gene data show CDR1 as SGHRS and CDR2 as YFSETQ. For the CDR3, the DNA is TGCGCCAGCAGCTTAGAAGGGAGAGGATACACAGATACGCAGTATTTT. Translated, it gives CASSLEGRGYTDTQYF.

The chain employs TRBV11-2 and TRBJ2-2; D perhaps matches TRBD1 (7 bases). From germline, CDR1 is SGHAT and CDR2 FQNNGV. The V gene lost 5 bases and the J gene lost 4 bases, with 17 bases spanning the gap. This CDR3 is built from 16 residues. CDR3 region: CASSTLRGRGTGELFF. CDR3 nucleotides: TGTGCCAGCAGCACCCTGAGGGGGCGGGGCACCGGGGAGCTGTTTTTT.

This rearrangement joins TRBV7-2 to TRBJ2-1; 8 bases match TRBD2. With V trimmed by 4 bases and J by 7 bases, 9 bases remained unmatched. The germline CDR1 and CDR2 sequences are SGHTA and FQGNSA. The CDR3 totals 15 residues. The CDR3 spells CASSSPGTSGNEQFF. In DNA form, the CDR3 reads TGTGCCAGCAGCTCCCCCGGGACTAGTGGGAATGAGCAGTTCTTC.

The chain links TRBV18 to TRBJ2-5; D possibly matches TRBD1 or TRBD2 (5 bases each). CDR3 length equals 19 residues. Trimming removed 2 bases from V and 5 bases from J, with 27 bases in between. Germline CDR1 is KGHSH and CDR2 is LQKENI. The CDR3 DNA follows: TGTGCCAGCTCACCAGAAACTACCGGGACGGTAATCATTTTGGAGACCCAGTACTTC. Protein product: CASSPETTGTVIILETQYF. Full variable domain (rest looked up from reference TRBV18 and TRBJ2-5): NAGVMQNPRHLVRRRGQEARLRCSPMKGHSHVYWYRQLPEEGLKFMVYLQKENIIDESGMPKERFSAEFPKEGPSILRIQQVVRGDSAAYFCASSPETTGTVIILETQYFGPGTRLLVL.

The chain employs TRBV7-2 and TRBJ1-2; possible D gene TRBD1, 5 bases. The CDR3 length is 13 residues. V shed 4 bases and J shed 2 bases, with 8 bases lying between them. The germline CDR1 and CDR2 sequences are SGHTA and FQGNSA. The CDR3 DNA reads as TGTGCCAGCAGCTATACAGGCAACTATGGCTACACCTTC. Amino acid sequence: CASSYTGNYGYTF.

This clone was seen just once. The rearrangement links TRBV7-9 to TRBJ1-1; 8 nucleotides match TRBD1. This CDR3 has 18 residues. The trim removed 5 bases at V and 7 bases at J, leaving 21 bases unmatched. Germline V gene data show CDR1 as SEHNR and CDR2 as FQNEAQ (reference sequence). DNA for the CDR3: TGTGCCAGCAGCCATCCATCGTTTGACAGGGGAGCCTTTTTTGAAGCTTTCTTT. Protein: CASSHPSFDRGAFFEAFF.

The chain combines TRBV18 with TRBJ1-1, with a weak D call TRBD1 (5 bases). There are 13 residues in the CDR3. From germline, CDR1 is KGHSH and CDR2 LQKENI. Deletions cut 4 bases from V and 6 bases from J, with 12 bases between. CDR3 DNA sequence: TGTGCCAGCTCACTTTTATGGGGGGCTGAAGCTTTCTTT. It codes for CASSLLWGAEAFF.

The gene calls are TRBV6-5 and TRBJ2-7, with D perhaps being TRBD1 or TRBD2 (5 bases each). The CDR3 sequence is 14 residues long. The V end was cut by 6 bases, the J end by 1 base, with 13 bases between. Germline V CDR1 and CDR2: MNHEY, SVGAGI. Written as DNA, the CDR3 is TGTGCCAGCAGCGGGACCTATATGTCCTACGAGCAGTACTTC. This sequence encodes CASSGTYMSYEQYF.

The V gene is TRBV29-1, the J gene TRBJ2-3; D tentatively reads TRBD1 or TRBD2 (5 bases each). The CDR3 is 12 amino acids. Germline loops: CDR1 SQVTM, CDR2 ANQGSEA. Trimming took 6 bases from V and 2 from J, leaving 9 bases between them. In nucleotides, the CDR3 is TGCAGCGTCGGGGACCTCACAGATACGCAGTATTTT. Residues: CSVGDLTDTQYF.

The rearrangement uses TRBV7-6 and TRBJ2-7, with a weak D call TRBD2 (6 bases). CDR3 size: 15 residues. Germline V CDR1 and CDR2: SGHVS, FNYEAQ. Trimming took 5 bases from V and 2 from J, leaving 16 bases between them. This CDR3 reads CASSLRVAAAYEQYF. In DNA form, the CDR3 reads TGTGCCAGCAGCCTCAGAGTAGCGGCCGCCTACGAGCAGTACTTC.

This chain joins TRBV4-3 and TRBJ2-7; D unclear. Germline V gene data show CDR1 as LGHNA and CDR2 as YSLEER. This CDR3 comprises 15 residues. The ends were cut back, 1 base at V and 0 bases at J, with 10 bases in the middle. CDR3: CASSQVGNLSYEQYF. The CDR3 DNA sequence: TGCGCCAGCAGCCAAGTAGGGAACCTCTCCTACGAGCAGTACTTC.